Presented here are 26 T cell receptor beta chains from one specimen sequenced in a study of OX40 agonist ivuxolimab in advanced cancers. TCRdb keeps only in-frame clones here, not all; method: immunoSEQ multiplex PCR. This table has 45,000 to 60,000 clones, approximately 89% appearing once. This sample comprised CD4+ or CD8+ T cells sorted from blood, obtained in a trial of the OX40 agonist ivuxolimab. The receptors come from an adult with an advanced solid tumor such as melanoma, head and neck, liver or kidney cancer.

The rearrangement links TRBV13 to TRBJ2-2, with D possibly matching TRBD1 (5 bases). Germline V CDR1 and CDR2: PRHDT, FYEKMQ (reference sequence). V was shortened by 0 bases and J by 7 bases, with 6 bases between the two germline ends. The CDR3 extends over 13 amino acids. CDR3 in DNA: TGTGCCAGCAGCTTAGGGGACAACGGGGAGCTGTTTTTT. It specifies CASSLGDNGELFF.

The chain employs TRBV7-9 and TRBJ2-7; TRBD1 agrees at 7 bases. This CDR3 contains 15 residues. Per germline, CDR1 SEHNR and CDR2 FQNEAQ (reference sequence). V shed 5 bases and J 3 bases; nucleotides not matched to a gene: 10. DNA of the CDR3: TGTGCCAGCAGCCAAGAACACAGGGGTTTCTACGAGCAGTACTTC. Its protein product is CASSQEHRGFYEQYF.

The chain joins TRBV19 to TRBJ2-5; 9 positions agree with TRBD1. The J call is uncertain, as TRBJ2-7 better fits the DNA end. CDR3 length equals 13 residues. Germline V gene data show CDR1 as LNHDA and CDR2 as SQIVND (reference sequence). CDR3: CASSYGTGSEQYF. The CDR3 nucleotides read TGTGCCAGTAGTTACGGGACAGGGTCCGAGCAGTACTTC.

The V call is TRBV9, the J call TRBJ2-3, with D perhaps TRBD2 (5 bases). Germline CDR1 and CDR2: SGDLS and YYNGEE. The CDR3 sequence is 15 residues long. V lost 2 bases, J lost 2 bases, and 12 bases lay in between. The CDR3 loop reads CASSVGAANTDTQYF. DNA for the CDR3: TGTGCCAGCAGCGTGGGAGCGGCCAACACAGATACGCAGTATTTT.

The chain couples TRBV7-2 to TRBJ1-2; TRBD1 matches at 7 bases. V trimming: 6 bases; J trimming: 7 bases; junction bases outside the gene matches: 2. The CDR3 has 11 amino acids. The germline CDR1 and CDR2 sequences are SGHTA and FQGNSA. This chain's CDR3 is CASRTGRGYTF. CDR3 sequence (DNA): TGTGCCAGCAGGACAGGGCGTGGCTACACCTTC.

This clone was picked up a small number of times. The chain links TRBV27 to TRBJ1-3; D is unclear. The CDR3 loop spans 13 amino acids. Per germline, CDR1 MNHEY and CDR2 SMNVEV (reference sequence). Trimming took 4 bases from V and 3 from J, leaving 7 bases between them. The CDR3 DNA follows: TGTGCCAGCAGTTACGACTTTGGAAACACCATATATTTT. Protein product: CASSYDFGNTIYF.

This clone is medium-sized (0.01 to 0.1%) within its sample. V and J are TRBV28 and TRBJ1-3; TRBD1 aligns across 7 bases. The germline CDR1 and CDR2 sequences are MDHEN and SYDVKM. The CDR3 spans 15 residues. The V gene end was trimmed by 7 bases and the J gene end by 3 bases; junction bases not matched to a gene: 9. The chain's CDR3 is CASTPPTGVGNTIYF. The CDR3 nucleotides read TGTGCCAGCACCCCACCCACAGGGGTTGGAAACACCATATATTTT.

The chain links TRBV6-1 to TRBJ2-1, with D uncertain. The CDR3 is made up of 13 amino acids. Germline V lookup: CDR1 MNHNS, CDR2 SASEGT. The V end was cut by 5 bases, the J end by 4 bases, with 9 bases between. CDR3 protein: CASSLSIYNEQFF. CDR3 sequence (DNA): TGTGCCAGCAGTCTGTCCATATACAATGAGCAGTTCTTC.

J is TRBJ1-1 and V is TRBV6-5; D perhaps matches TRBD1 (6 bases). The germline V gene encodes CDR1 MNHEY and CDR2 SVGAGI. The CDR3 loop spans 16 amino acids. The V gene lost 0 bases and the J gene lost 2 bases, with 13 bases spanning the gap. CDR3 DNA: TGTGCCAGCAGTTACTCGTGGGGGGCGGACAACACTGAAGCTTTCTTT. It encodes CASSYSWGADNTEAFF.

The V and J genes are TRBV7-6 and TRBJ2-7; TRBD1 is a possible D gene (5 bases). CDR1 is SGHVS and CDR2 is FNYEAQ in the germline V gene. This CDR3 is 13 amino acids long. Trimming cost V 5 bases and J 0 bases, with 8 bases left between them. The CDR3 spells CASSGAGSYEQYF. The CDR3 nucleotides read TGTGCCAGCAGCGGGGCAGGCTCCTACGAGCAGTACTTC.

V gene TRBV7-8 combines with J gene TRBJ2-5; D is unclear. The CDR3 runs to 11 residues. The V gene's germline CDR1 is SGHVS and CDR2 FQNEAQ. With 5 bases removed from V and 0 bases from J, the gap between germline ends came to 1 base. The CDR3 loop is CASSNQETQYF. The CDR3 bases are TGTGCCAGCAGCAACCAAGAGACCCAGTACTTC. The variable domain in full, with the rest retrieved from reference TRBV7-8 and TRBJ2-5, is GAGVSQSPRYKVAKRGQDVALRCDPISGHVSLFWYQQALGQGPEFLTYFQNEAQLDKSGLPSDRFFAERPEGSVSTLKIQRTQQEDSAVYLCASSNQETQYFGPGTRLLVL.

The chain links TRBV6-6 to TRBJ1-1; D gene uncertain. The ends were cut back, 1 base at V and 8 bases at J, with 5 bases in the middle. Germline CDR1 MNHNY, CDR2 SVGAGI (reference sequence). CDR3 length: 11 residues. DNA for the CDR3: TGTGCCAGCAGTTACTTGGACGAAGCTTTCTTT. It yields the protein CASSYLDEAFF.

The rearrangement uses TRBV7-2 and TRBJ2-2; 8 nucleotides match TRBD1. This CDR3 has 18 amino acids. Looked up from germline, CDR1 is SGHTA and CDR2 is FQGNSA. V was clipped by 4 bases and J by 1 base; unmatched bases: 11. CDR3 sequence reads: CASSWNRGRPLNTGELFF. The CDR3 bases are TGTGCCAGCAGCTGGAACAGGGGGAGGCCTCTGAACACCGGGGAGCTGTTTTTT.

CDR3 amino acids: CASSALAASNQPQHF. The CDR3 DNA is TGTGCCAGCAGCGCCCTGGCGGCAAGCAATCAGCCCCAGCATTTT. V and J are TRBV7-2 and TRBJ1-5, with unresolved D. The CDR3 has 15 residues. Trimming took off 5 bases at V and 1 base at J, with 12 bases between the two ends. CDR1 is SGHTA, CDR2 FQGNSA, per germline.

The chain carries TRBV7-3 and TRBJ2-2; 9 bases match TRBD2. Germline V CDR1 and CDR2: SGHTA, FQGTGA. The V gene end was trimmed by 5 bases and the J gene end by 6 bases; junction bases not matched to a gene: 4. This CDR3 has 14 residues. DNA for the CDR3: TGTGCCAGCAGCCCTAGCGGGATCGCCGGGGAGCTGTTTTTT. It yields the protein CASSPSGIAGELFF.

The chain recombines TRBV28 with TRBJ2-5, with a weak D call TRBD1 (6 bases). The CDR3 contains 15 residues. Germline CDR1 is MDHEN and CDR2 is SYDVKM. The V and J ends lost 3 bases and 4 bases respectively, with 15 bases between them. The CDR3: CASSFIQGRRETQYF. CDR3 bases: TGTGCCAGCAGTTTTATACAGGGCCGGCGAGAGACCCAGTACTTC.

The rearrangement joins TRBV11-2 to TRBJ1-1, with D possibly TRBD1 on 6 matching bases. Germline loops: CDR1 SGHAT, CDR2 FQNNGV. CDR3 length: 13 amino acids. Trimming stripped 4 bases from V and 11 bases from J, with 17 bases between. The CDR3 DNA reads TGTGCCAGCAGCTCCCCCGACGGGCAGGGGGCTTTCTTT. The encoded protein is CASSSPDGQGAFF.

The CDR3 region has the DNA TGTGCCAGCAGCGTAGTGCCAGCCAATGAGCAGTTCTTC. Its translation is CASSVVPANEQFF. This chain uses TRBV9 with TRBJ2-1; D is undetermined. Germline V gene lookup returns CDR1 SGDLS and CDR2 YYNGEE. The length of the CDR3 is 13 residues. Trimming removed 0 bases from V and 6 bases from J, with 7 bases in between. The full variable domain, in which reference TRBV9 and TRBJ2-1 provide the parts outside the CDR3, is DSGVTQTPKHLITATGQRVTLRCSPRSGDLSVYWYQQSLDQGLQFLIQYYNGEERAKGNILERFSAQQFPDLHSELNLSSLELGDSALYFCASSVVPANEQFFGPGTRLTVL.

The genes are TRBV5-6 and TRBJ2-5, with D perhaps TRBD1 (5 bases). CDR3 length: 14 residues. Germline V gives CDR1 SGHDT, CDR2 YYEEEE. V lost 0 bases to trimming and J lost 9 bases, with 15 bases between them. The CDR3 sequence is CASSLAAGKKSQYF. CDR3 bases: TGTGCCAGCAGCTTGGCGGCAGGGAAAAAGTCCCAGTACTTC.

This rearrangement joins TRBV5-1 to TRBJ2-3; 10 bases fit TRBD2. CDR1 and CDR2 (germline): SGHRS, YFSETQ. This CDR3 comprises 17 residues. J lost 2 bases, V lost 0 bases, and 6 bases had no gene match. The CDR3 protein is CASSLALSGGSTDTQYF. DNA of the CDR3: TGCGCCAGCAGCTTGGCCCTTAGCGGGGGGTCCACAGATACGCAGTATTTT.

The chain uses TRBV5-8 and TRBJ1-2, with 7 positions matching TRBD1. This CDR3 is 15 amino acids long. After removal of 0 bases from V and 4 bases from J, the junction contained 6 bases not matched to a gene. CDR1 and CDR2 (germline): SGHTS, YDEGEE. This CDR3 reads CASSLGGTAIYGYTF. The CDR3 coding sequence is TGTGCCAGCAGCTTGGGAGGGACAGCCATCTATGGCTACACCTTC.

The rearrangement joins TRBV9 to TRBJ1-3; D unresolved. CDR1 and CDR2 from the germline V gene are SGDLS and YYNGEE. The CDR3 spans 14 residues. V was pared by 2 bases and J by 4 bases, with 10 bases between. The CDR3, as DNA: TGTGCCAGCAGCGTGGGGATTGGGGGAAACACCATATATTTT. It encodes CASSVGIGGNTIYF.

The V call is TRBV9, the J call TRBJ1-6; D is unclear. Germline-derived CDR1 and CDR2 are SGDLS and YYNGEE. V was pared by 0 bases and J by 10 bases, with 14 bases between. The CDR3 has 15 amino acids. The CDR3 nucleotides are TGTGCCAGCAGCGTAGAAACCCCGGGAAGGTCACCCCTCCACTTT. This translates into CASSVETPGRSPLHF.

J is TRBJ2-7 and V is TRBV14; TRBD1 matches at 7 bases. Losses at the gene ends were 0 bases for V and 2 bases for J; bases not matched to a gene: 10. Germline CDR1 reads SGHDN; CDR2 reads FVKESK. This CDR3 has 17 residues. The CDR3 here is CASSQELPGQSTYEQYF. CDR3 bases: TGTGCCAGCAGCCAAGAGCTACCGGGACAGAGCACCTACGAGCAGTACTTC.

The rearrangement uses TRBV10-2 and TRBJ2-3, with 10 bases matching TRBD2. V lost 7 bases and J lost 4; bases outside the gene matches: 8. Germline CDR1 and CDR2: WSHSY and SAAADI. The length of the CDR3 is 15 residues. This CDR3 reads CASNMPSGGADTQYF. CDR3 bases: TGCGCCAGCAATATGCCTAGCGGGGGTGCAGATACGCAGTATTTT.

The rearrangement uses TRBV7-9 and TRBJ2-2; tentatively, D is TRBD2 (6 bases). Germline lookup yields CDR1 SEHNR and CDR2 FQNEAQ (reference sequence). V was cut by 5 bases and J by 6 bases, with 10 bases left in between. CDR3 size: 13 residues. CDR3 in amino acids: CASSVGLPGELFF. The CDR3 region has the DNA TGTGCCAGCAGCGTGGGACTCCCCGGGGAGCTGTTTTTT.